This record looks at one TCR beta chain sequence and its context. The sample is drawn from a study of blood T cell repertoires in COVID-19. Libraries were prepared by immunoSEQ multiplex PCR; TCRdb keeps only in-frame clonotypes and omits some of them. This table holds under 250,000 clones, around 84% found once. There are 15 residues in the CDR3. Germline V gives CDR1 KGHSH, CDR2 LQKENI. Between the trimmed V and J ends, which lost 3 bases and 4 bases, there was a span of 16 bases. The sample taken for sequencing was peripheral blood. The receptor was derived from a woman aged 18-29 years with acute or convalescent COVID-19. The chain combines TRBV18 with TRBJ2-7; no definite D call. The CDR3 sequence: CASSPGPGSSYEQYF. CDR3 sequence (DNA): TGTGCCAGCTCACCTGGGCCAGGCAGTTCGTACGAGCAGTACTTC.